This TCR beta chain was observed in a study of T cells in Graves' hyperthyroidism and ophthalmopathy. In the study overall: Initial diagnosis, before any treatment, was when peripheral blood was collected.

CDR1 and CDR2 (germline): MNHNS, SASEGT. Trimming left V 8 bases short and J 9 bases short, with 23 bases between. This CDR3 region has 16 residues. There were TCR beta CDR3 regions amplified from RNA transcripts. Primed by the HTBI set, a first-round RT-PCR was run on the TCR CDR3. MiXCR, applied by TCRdb to the multiplex PCR reads, yields one record per CDR3 protein. The sample consists of approximately 370,000 distinct CDR3 sequences, about a sixth of them appearing once. Sampled blood dates from first hyperthyroidism diagnosis, and it precedes any ophthalmopathy symptoms. PBMCs were obtained from 10 ml fresh peripheral blood. This clonotype appeared many times.

This TCR was recovered from a young woman with Graves' hyperthyroidism that later progressed to Graves' ophthalmopathy. Sequenced material: blood. The chain has TRBV6-1 and TRBJ1-6, with D perhaps matching TRBD1 (6 bases). CDR3 sequence: CASGQGLVRSGSPLHF. In nucleotides, the CDR3 is TGTGCCAGCGGTCAGGGGTTGGTTCGAAGTGGTTCACCCCTCCACTTT.